These 9 T cell receptor beta chains came from one sample sequenced in a study of vaccination and CD4 T cells after COVID-19 (dated by TCRdb to 2021 to 2024). These receptors lack a known antigen. The library was built by means of PCR. Sequenced on an Illumina iSeq 100. At the Johns Hopkins FTIC core, DNA from the cultured CD4+ T cells underwent TCR sequencing with the Oncomine TCR Beta short-read assay. TCRdb reanalyzed the raw reads on its own, using fastp at Q25 for trimming and MiXCR for clone calling, and kept in-frame beta chains. Under each unique CDR3 protein, matching rows form one entry showing the most common genes and DNA. The sample yields more than 20,000 distinct CDR3 sequences; about 50% were counted once. The top ten hold roughly 27% of the sample. The treatment or condition label of this sample denotes: roughly ten-day PBMC culture with coronavirus spike peptide pools or control peptides (ViraFEST assay).

The material sequenced was CD4+ T cells from blood, cultured in vitro, taken before SARS-CoV-2 vaccination. These receptors were taken from a human donor who received a COVID-19 vaccine.

This rearrangement joins TRBV20-1 to TRBJ1-1; D not certain. Germline-derived CDR1 and CDR2 are DFQATT and SNEGSKA (reference sequence). V was clipped by 1 base and J by 8 bases, with 26 bases between them. The CDR3 consists of 17 residues. The CDR3 here is CSARGAGEGGNLMEAFF. CDR3 bases: TGCAGTGCTAGAGGGGCCGGGGAGGGAGGTAACCTTATGGAAGCTTTCTTT.

The V and J genes are TRBV24-1 and TRBJ1-2, with a weak D call TRBD1 (5 bases). V gave up 3 bases and J gave up 5 bases, with 15 bases separating them. The CDR3 spans 15 residues. Germline CDR1 is KGHDR and CDR2 is SFDVKD. This chain's CDR3 is CATSDSGRGGYGYTF. The CDR3 DNA reads as TGTGCCACCAGTGATAGTGGAAGGGGCGGGTATGGCTACACCTTC.

This clonotype was seen a handful of times. The V call is TRBV10-3, the J call TRBJ1-2; the match to TRBD1 covers 8 bases. In germline, CDR1 is ENHRY, CDR2 SYGVKD. Trimming took 7 bases from V and 5 from J; bases not matched to a gene: 3. The CDR3 consists of 12 residues. CDR3 in amino acids: CAITRDRYGYTF. The CDR3 coding sequence is TGTGCCATCACCCGGGACAGGTATGGCTACACCTTC.

This clonotype has a handful of counts. The J gene is TRBJ1-6, the V gene TRBV25-1; TRBD1 matches at 9 bases. The CDR3 is 16 residues long. Germline trimming cut 10 bases from V and 9 bases from J; bases unmatched to any gene: 16. Germline assignment: CDR1 MGHDK and CDR2 SYGVNS. The CDR3 sequence is CATKPTGGNPSSPLHF. CDR3 DNA: TGTGCCACTAAACCTACAGGGGGCAATCCAAGTTCACCCCTCCACTTT.

This chain uses TRBV7-2 with TRBJ2-2; tentative D call: TRBD2 (7 bases). This CDR3 contains 15 residues. Trimming left V 2 bases short and J 7 bases short, with 14 bases between. Germline V CDR1 and CDR2: SGHTA, FQGNSA. The CDR3 loop is CASSLLQGGIGELFF. CDR3 sequence (DNA): TGTGCCAGCAGCTTATTACAGGGAGGGATCGGGGAGCTGTTTTTT.

V is TRBV10-3 and J is TRBJ1-2, with no clear D. Germline CDR1 and CDR2: ENHRY and SYGVKD. The CDR3 loop spans 12 amino acids. Trimming stripped 0 bases from V and 6 bases from J, with 5 bases between. CDR3 sequence (DNA): TGTGCCATCAGTGAGTCTGGGGATGGCTACACCTTC. It encodes CAISESGDGYTF.

This clonotype was observed a handful of times. The chain joins TRBV25-1 to TRBJ1-3; D ambiguous. Germline V gene sequence: CDR1 MGHDK, CDR2 SYGVNS. Trimming shortened V by 4 bases and J by 0 bases, and 4 bases separated the two germline ends. This CDR3 region has 13 residues. The CDR3 spells CASSAPSGNTIYF. The CDR3 nucleotides are TGTGCCAGCAGTGCACCCTCTGGAAACACCATATATTTT.

The chain combines TRBV28 with TRBJ1-1; D is ambiguous. Germline V lookup: CDR1 MDHEN, CDR2 SYDVKM. V lost 5 bases and J lost 1, with 5 bases in between. There are 12 residues in the CDR3. The CDR3 is CASSPWNTEAFF. For the CDR3, the DNA is TGTGCCAGCAGTCCCTGGAACACTGAAGCTTTCTTT. Drawing the rest from reference TRBV28 and TRBJ1-1, the complete variable domain is DVKVTQSSRYLVKRTGEKVFLECVQDMDHENMFWYRQDPGLGLRLIYFSYDVKMKEKGDIPEGYSVSREKKERFSLILESASTNQTSMYLCASSPWNTEAFFGQGTRLTVV.

This chain joins TRBV7-9 and TRBJ2-6; the D gene could be TRBD1 or TRBD2 (6 bases each). Per the germline V gene, CDR1 is SEHNR and CDR2 is FQNEAQ (reference sequence). The V gene lost 3 bases and the J gene lost 4 bases, with 25 bases spanning the gap. This CDR3 spans 20 amino acids. The chain's CDR3 is CASSLGASGFGLSGANVLTF. For the CDR3, the DNA is TGTGCCAGCAGCTTGGGGGCCAGCGGGTTCGGTCTCTCCGGGGCCAACGTCCTGACTTTC.